This T cell receptor (beta chain) was obtained from a study of cytomegalovirus exposure and HLA in healthy donors. Study as a whole: As released early, the data held around 80 million unique TCRs from HLA-typed donors. Study outcomes and limitations: An analysis done earlier found most TCR beta V segments productive about 90% or about 30% of the time. Later analysis revealed greater clonal expansion in HLA-associated TCR beta chains than in equally common others.

On this clone itself: The antigen is not known.

Use of 60 Vbeta and 13 Jbeta primers characterized the PCR. Method: immunoSEQ multiplex PCR; TCRdb's copy keeps in-frame clones and lacks some. The data hold 150,000 or so clones, with roughly 81% observed a single time. V gave up 2 bases and J gave up 10 bases, with 11 bases separating them. Germline-derived CDR1 and CDR2 are ENHRY and SYGVKD. The CDR3 totals 12 residues. This TCR came from a woman between 18 and 30 years old in good health and CMV-seronegative. The sequenced sample consisted of PBMCs. The chain recombines TRBV10-3 with TRBJ1-1; D not certain. Here the CDR3 reads CAISEEVYGAFF. The CDR3 bases are TGTGCCATCAGTGAGGAGGTCTATGGAGCTTTCTTT.